Presented here are 14 T cell receptor beta chains from one specimen sequenced in a study of blood T cell repertoires in COVID-19. Libraries were prepared by immunoSEQ multiplex PCR; TCRdb keeps only in-frame clonotypes and omits some of them. The data show a few hundred thousand clones, about nine tenths seen once. Sequenced input: PBMCs or T cells enriched from blood (not recorded which). The receptors come from a woman in her sixties who had recovered from COVID-19.

This CDR3 reads CASSINREETQYF. The CDR3 bases are TGTGCCAGCAGTATCAACAGGGAAGAGACCCAGTACTTC. The chain links TRBV12-3 or TRBV12-4 to TRBJ2-5, with D possibly TRBD1 on 6 matching bases. This CDR3 comprises 13 residues. V lost 5 bases and J 3 bases, leaving 10 bases between the germline ends.

V usage is TRBV2 and J usage is TRBJ1-3; 7 nucleotides align to TRBD1. The CDR3 has 15 amino acids. Germline V lookup: CDR1 SNHLY, CDR2 FYNNEI. The trim removed 5 bases at V and 0 bases at J, leaving 4 bases unmatched. CDR3 residues: CASSPQGDSGNTIYF. CDR3 bases: TGTGCCAGCAGTCCCCAGGGGGACTCTGGAAACACCATATATTTT.

With respect to this clone: Additional DNA sequences in this sample encode the identical CDR3. CDR3 sequence reads: CATSDPGQGNEQFF. CDR3 DNA: TGTGCCACCAGTGACCCGGGACAGGGCAATGAGCAGTTCTTC. This rearrangement joins TRBV24-1 to TRBJ2-1; TRBD1 matches 9 bases. The germline gives CDR1 KGHDR, CDR2 SFDVKD. The CDR3 spans 14 residues. V lost 4 bases to trimming and J lost 6 bases; unmatched junction nucleotides: 3.

This chain joins TRBV2 and TRBJ1-3; TRBD1 agrees at 8 bases. Germline V gene sequence: CDR1 SNHLY, CDR2 FYNNEI. Trimming removed 4 bases from V and 8 bases from J; junction bases left unmatched: 7. This CDR3 spans 14 amino acids. The DNA of the CDR3 is TGTGCCAGCAGTGCCGGACAGGGTACGGACACCATATATTTT. Amino acids: CASSAGQGTDTIYF. Variable domain in full (rest from reference TRBV2 and TRBJ1-3): EPEVTQTPSHQVTQMGQEVILRCVPISNHLYFYWYRQILGQKVEFLVSFYNNEISEKSEIFDDQFSVERPDGSNFTLKIRSTKLEDSAMYFCASSAGQGTDTIYFGEGSWLTVV.

CDR3 coding DNA: TGTGCCAGCAGTGACTCGTGGGGGCGAGGAGATACGCAGTATTTT. Protein: CASSDSWGRGDTQYF. This sequence joins TRBV6-4 and TRBJ2-3; weak D call: TRBD1 (6 bases). The V and J ends lost 0 bases and 5 bases respectively, with 12 bases between them. CDR3 length: 15 amino acids. The germline V gene encodes CDR1 MRHNA and CDR2 SNTAGT.

The chain is built from TRBV19 and TRBJ1-5, with D maybe TRBD1 (5 bases). This CDR3 is built from 16 residues. CDR1 LNHDA and CDR2 SQIVND come from the germline V gene (reference sequence). The V end lost 0 bases, the J end lost 2 bases, and 11 bases lay between the germline ends. The CDR3 DNA reads as TGTGCCAGTAGTATAGATCGGAGGGGTGGCAATCAGCCCCAGCATTTT. Translating it yields CASSIDRRGGNQPQHF.

V gene TRBV10-3 combines with J gene TRBJ1-3; 7 bases line up with TRBD1. CDR3 size: 17 residues. CDR1 ENHRY and CDR2 SYGVKD come from the germline V gene. V was clipped by 2 bases and J by 1 base; unmatched bases: 8. In nucleotides, the CDR3 is TGTGCCATCAGTGAGCTTCCGGGACAGCCTTCTGGAAACACCATATATTTT. This sequence encodes CAISELPGQPSGNTIYF.

The chain carries TRBV27 and TRBJ2-1; D is undetermined. Trimming pared 0 bases from V and 4 bases from J, leaving 10 bases between. Germline CDR1 reads MNHEY; CDR2 reads SMNVEV (reference sequence). This CDR3 is built from 15 residues. CDR3 sequence reads: CASSLSLAPYNEQFF. CDR3 in DNA: TGTGCCAGCAGTTTATCGCTCGCGCCTTACAATGAGCAGTTCTTC.

The genes are TRBV2 and TRBJ1-4; no definite D call. V was pared by 8 bases and J by 8 bases, with 6 bases between. The CDR3 is made up of 10 amino acids. Per the germline V gene, CDR1 is SNHLY and CDR2 is FYNNEI. In nucleotides, the CDR3 is TGTGCCAGCGAGAACGAAAAACTGTTTTTT. Its translation is CASENEKLFF.

The gene calls are TRBV10-3 and TRBJ2-1; 8 nucleotides line up with TRBD1. Looked up from germline, CDR1 is ENHRY and CDR2 is SYGVKD. The CDR3 is 14 amino acids. The J segment lost 8 bases and the V segment lost 2 bases, leaving 5 bases of the junction unmatched. CDR3 amino acids: CAISERTGYDEQFF. Written as DNA, the CDR3 is TGTGCCATCAGTGAGCGGACAGGGTACGATGAGCAGTTCTTC.

The genes are TRBV6-5 and TRBJ2-7, with D possibly being TRBD2 (5 bases). CDR1 and CDR2 (germline): MNHEY, SVGAGI. The CDR3 is 15 amino acids. Trimming took 2 bases from V and 3 from J, leaving 14 bases between them. The CDR3 DNA reads TGTGCCAGCAGTTACACCACAGCGGCGGGCTACGAGCAGTACTTC. This sequence encodes CASSYTTAAGYEQYF.

The CDR3 region is CASRRQGPGEQYF. The CDR3 bases are TGTGCCAGCAGGAGACAGGGCCCTGGCGAGCAGTACTTC. The chain is built from TRBV2 and TRBJ2-7, with TRBD1 matching 7 bases. V dropped 6 bases and J dropped 6; count of bases not matched to a gene: 8. Germline V gene lookup returns CDR1 SNHLY and CDR2 FYNNEI. This CDR3 is built from 13 residues.

The V and J genes are TRBV7-6 and TRBJ2-3; D is ambiguous. This CDR3 contains 19 residues. The V gene lost 5 bases and the J gene lost 2 bases, with 26 bases spanning the gap. The germline CDR1 and CDR2 sequences are SGHVS and FNYEAQ. The CDR3 coding sequence is TGTGCCAGCAGCCCCACCCCGAGAGCAATGGCGGAAGCCACAGATACGCAGTATTTT. Amino acid sequence: CASSPTPRAMAEATDTQYF.

The V call is TRBV2, the J call TRBJ2-1; TRBD2 matches 7 bases. This CDR3 is built from 16 residues. Trimming cost V 7 bases and J 7 bases; bases outside gene matches: 16. CDR1 is SNHLY and CDR2 is FYNNEI in the germline V gene. The DNA for the CDR3 is TGTGCCAGCATTCCTCTTGCGGGGGTGTATAGGAATGAGCAGTTCTTC. Protein product: CASIPLAGVYRNEQFF.